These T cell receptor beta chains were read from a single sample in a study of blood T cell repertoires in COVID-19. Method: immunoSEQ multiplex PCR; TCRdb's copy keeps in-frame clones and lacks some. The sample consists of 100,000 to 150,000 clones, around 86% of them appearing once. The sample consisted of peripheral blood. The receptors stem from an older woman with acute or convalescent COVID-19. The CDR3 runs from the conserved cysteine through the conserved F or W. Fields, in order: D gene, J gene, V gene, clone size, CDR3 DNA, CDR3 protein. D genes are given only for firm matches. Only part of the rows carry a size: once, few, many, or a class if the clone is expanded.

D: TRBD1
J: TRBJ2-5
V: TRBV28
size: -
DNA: TGTGCCAGCAGTTTTATAGGGACAGGGGAAGAGACCCAGTACTTC
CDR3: CASSFIGTGEETQYF

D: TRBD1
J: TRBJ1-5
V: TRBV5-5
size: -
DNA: TGTGCCAGCAGCAGCGGACAGGGGGCAAGTCAGCCCCAGCATTTT
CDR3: CASSSGQGASQPQHF

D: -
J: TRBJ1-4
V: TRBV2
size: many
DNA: TGTGCCAGCAGTGAAGTGTTTGCCATACGAGGGGAAAAACTGTTTTTT
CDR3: CASSEVFAIRGEKLFF

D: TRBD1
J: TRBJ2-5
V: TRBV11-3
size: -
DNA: TGTGCCAGCAGCTTAGCCCCGGGACAGGGTCAAGAGACCCAGTACTTC
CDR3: CASSLAPGQGQETQYF

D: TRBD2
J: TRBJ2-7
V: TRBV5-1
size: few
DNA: TGCGCCAGCAGTTTCCTAGCGGGGGGTAACGAGCAGTACTTC
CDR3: CASSFLAGGNEQYF

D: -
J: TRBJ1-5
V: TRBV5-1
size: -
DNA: TGCGCCAGCAGCGCCCGGGGGGGCGGGCCCCAGCATTTT
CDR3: CASSARGGGPQHF

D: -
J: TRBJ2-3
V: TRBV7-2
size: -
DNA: TGTGCCAGCAGCTTAGCGCGGCCTGCAGTTAATACGCAGTATTTT
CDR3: CASSLARPAVNTQYF

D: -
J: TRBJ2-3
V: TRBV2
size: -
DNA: TGTGCCAGCACTAAGGACAGAGCTAGCACAGATACGCAGTATTTT
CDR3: CASTKDRASTDTQYF

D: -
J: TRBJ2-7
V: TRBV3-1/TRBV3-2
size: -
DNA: TGTGCCAGCAGCCCAACAGGGCACGAGCAGTACTTC
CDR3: CASSPTGHEQYF

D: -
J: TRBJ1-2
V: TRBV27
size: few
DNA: TGTGCCAGCAGTTTATCGATGGCAGGGGTGGGCTATGGCTACACCTTC
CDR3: CASSLSMAGVGYGYTF

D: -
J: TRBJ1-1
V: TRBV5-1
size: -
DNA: TGCGCCAGCAGCCAACAGGGCCGGAACACTGAAGCTTTCTTT
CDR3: CASSQQGRNTEAFF

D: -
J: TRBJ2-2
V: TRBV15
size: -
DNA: TGTGCCACCAGTCGAAAGGGGGGGCAGGACACCGGGGAGCTGTTTTTT
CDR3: CATSRKGGQDTGELFF

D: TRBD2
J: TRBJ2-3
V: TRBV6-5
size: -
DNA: TGTGCCAGCAGACTAGCGGGGGGAGATACGCAGTATTTT
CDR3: CASRLAGGDTQYF

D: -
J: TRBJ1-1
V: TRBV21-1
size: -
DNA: TGTGCCAGCAGCAATCCCCAGGGGGCAGACACTGAAGCTTTCTTT
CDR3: CASSNPQGADTEAFF

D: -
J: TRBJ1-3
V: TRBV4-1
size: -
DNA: TGCGCCAGCAGCCAAGATCAGGGGACCTTCTCTGGAAACACCATATATTTT
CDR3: CASSQDQGTFSGNTIYF

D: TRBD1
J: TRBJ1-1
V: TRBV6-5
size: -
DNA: TGTGCCAGCAGGACAGTGGCAGGGGGCAGAGCAGCTTTCTTT
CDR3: CASRTVAGGRAAFF

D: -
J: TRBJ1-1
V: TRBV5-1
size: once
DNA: TGCGCCAGCAGCTCCGCCGGGAACACTGAAGCTTTCTTT
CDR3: CASSSAGNTEAFF

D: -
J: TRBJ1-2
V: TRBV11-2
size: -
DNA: TGTGCCAGCAGCTTTGGGGTCACGGACAGTGGGTTTCGGTATGGCTACACCTTC
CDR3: CASSFGVTDSGFRYGYTF

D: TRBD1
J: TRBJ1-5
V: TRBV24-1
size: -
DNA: TGTGCCACCAGTGAGGGGACAGATTATAGCAATCAGCCCCAGCATTTT
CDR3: CATSEGTDYSNQPQHF

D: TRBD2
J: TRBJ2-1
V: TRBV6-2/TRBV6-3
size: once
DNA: TGTGCCAGCAGTTACGGAGTAGCGGGGGGGCGGTCCTACAATGAGCAGTTCTTC
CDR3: CASSYGVAGGRSYNEQFF

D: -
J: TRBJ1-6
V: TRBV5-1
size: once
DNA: TGCGCCAGCAGCCCCAGGAATGTGGTCTCCTATAATTCACCCCTCCACTTT
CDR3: CASSPRNVVSYNSPLHF

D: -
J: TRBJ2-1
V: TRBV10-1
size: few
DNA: TGCGCCAGCAGTGAAGGGGGGGATTACAATGAGCAGTTCTTC
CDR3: CASSEGGDYNEQFF

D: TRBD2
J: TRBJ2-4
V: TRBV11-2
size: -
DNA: TGTGCCAGCAGCTTAGACTTCCGGACTAGCGGGAAAAACATTCAGTACTTC
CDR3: CASSLDFRTSGKNIQYF

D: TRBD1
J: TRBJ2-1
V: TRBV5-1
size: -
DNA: TGCGCCAGCAGCTCCCAGGCGGGACAGGGAATGAGTGAACAGTTCTTC
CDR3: CASSSQAGQGMSEQFF

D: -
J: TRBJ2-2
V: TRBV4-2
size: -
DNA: TGTGCCAGCAGCCAAGGCGACAGGACCCCCGGGGAGCTGTTTTTT
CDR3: CASSQGDRTPGELFF

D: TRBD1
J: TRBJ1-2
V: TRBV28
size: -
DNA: TGTGCCAGCCGCACCCGACAGGGGGCCCAGTGGTCCTATGGCTACACCTTC
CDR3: CASRTRQGAQWSYGYTF

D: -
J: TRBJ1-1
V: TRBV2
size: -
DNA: TGTGCCAGCAGCGGACTCGGTGAAGCTTTCTTT
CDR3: CASSGLGEAFF

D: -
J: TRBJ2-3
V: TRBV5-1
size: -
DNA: TGCGCCAGCAGCTTCCAGGGACTCAGCACAGATACGCAGTATTTT
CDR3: CASSFQGLSTDTQYF

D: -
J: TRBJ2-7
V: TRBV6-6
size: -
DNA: TGTGCCAGCAGTTACGGGCTAGCTGGCGAGCAGTACTTC
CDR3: CASSYGLAGEQYF

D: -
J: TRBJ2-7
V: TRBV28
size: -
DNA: TGTGCCAGCAGTTTCGCGAGTTACGAGCAGTACTTC
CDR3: CASSFASYEQYF

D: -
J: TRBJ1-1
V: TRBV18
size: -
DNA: TGTGCCAGCTCACCACCGAAGGGGATTGGGATGAACACTGAAGCTTTCTTT
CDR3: CASSPPKGIGMNTEAFF

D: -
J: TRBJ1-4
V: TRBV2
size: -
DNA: TGTGCCAGCAGCCCCGACAGATTCAATGAAAAACTGTTTTTT
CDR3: CASSPDRFNEKLFF

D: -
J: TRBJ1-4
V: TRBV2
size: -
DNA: TGTGCCACTAGCCTAGGCCTGTCGACTAATGAAAAACTGTTTTTT
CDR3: CATSLGLSTNEKLFF

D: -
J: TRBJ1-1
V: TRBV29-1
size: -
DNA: TGCAGCGTTGAAGAGGGGACACCCGGAGCTTTCTTT
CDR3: CSVEEGTPGAFF

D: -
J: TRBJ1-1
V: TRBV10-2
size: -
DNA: TGCGCCAGCAGCGAGCCGGGACTGCCGGGAGCTTTCTTT
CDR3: CASSEPGLPGAFF

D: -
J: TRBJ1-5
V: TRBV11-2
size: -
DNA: TGTGCCAGCAGCTTGTCATTGGGGCCGAATCAGCCCCAGCATTTT
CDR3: CASSLSLGPNQPQHF

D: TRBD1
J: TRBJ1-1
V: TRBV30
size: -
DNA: TGTGCCTGGAAAGAGGGGGCGGGCACTGAAGCTTTCTTT
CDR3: CAWKEGAGTEAFF

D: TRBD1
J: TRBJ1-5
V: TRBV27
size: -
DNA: TGTGCCAGGGTCGGGGACAGAGGCAATCAGCCCCAGCATTTT
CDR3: CARVGDRGNQPQHF

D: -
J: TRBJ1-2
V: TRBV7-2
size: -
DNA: TGTGCCAGCAGCCTGGGAGGGAACTATGGCTACACCTTC
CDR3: CASSLGGNYGYTF

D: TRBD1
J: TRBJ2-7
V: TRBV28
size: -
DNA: TGTGCCAGCAGGGGACAGGGCAGGACCTACGAGCAGTACTTC
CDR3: CASRGQGRTYEQYF

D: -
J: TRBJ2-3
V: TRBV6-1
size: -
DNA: TGTGCCAGCAGTGAAGCGGGGGGGCTGGGGGATACGCAGTATTTT
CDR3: CASSEAGGLGDTQYF

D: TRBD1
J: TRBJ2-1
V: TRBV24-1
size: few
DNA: TGTGCCACCATGTCCCAGGGGGCCGGGGACAATGAGCAGTTCTTC
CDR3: CATMSQGAGDNEQFF

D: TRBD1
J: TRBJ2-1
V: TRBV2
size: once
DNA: TGTGCCAGCACGGACAGGGAATCCTACAATGAGCAGTTCTTC
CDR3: CASTDRESYNEQFF

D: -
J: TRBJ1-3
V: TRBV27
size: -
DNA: TGTGCCAGCAGTCGAACCCAGGGGATAGGAAACACCATATATTTT
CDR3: CASSRTQGIGNTIYF

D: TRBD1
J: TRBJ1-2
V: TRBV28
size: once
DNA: TGTGCCAGCAGTTTTCCACAGGGGGCCTACACCTTC
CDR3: CASSFPQGAYTF

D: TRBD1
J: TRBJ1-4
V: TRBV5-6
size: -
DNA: TGTGCCAGCAGCTTGGGGACAGGCGGAAGCGAAAAACTGTTTTTT
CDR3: CASSLGTGGSEKLFF

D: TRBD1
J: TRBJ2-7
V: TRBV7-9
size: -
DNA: TGTGCCAGCAGCCCGCGGACAGGGTCCTACGAGCAGTACTTC
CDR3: CASSPRTGSYEQYF

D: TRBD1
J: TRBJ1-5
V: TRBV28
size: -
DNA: TGTGCCAGCAGATACAGGGGTGATCAGCCCCAGCATTTT
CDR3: CASRYRGDQPQHF

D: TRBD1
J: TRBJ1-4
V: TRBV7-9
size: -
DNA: TGTGCCAGCAGCACAAGGACAGGGCTCGCAACTAATGAAAAACTGTTTTTT
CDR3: CASSTRTGLATNEKLFF

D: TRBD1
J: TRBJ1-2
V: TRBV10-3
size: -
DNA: TGTGCCATCAGTGAGTCCACAGGGGGTGGCTATGGCTACACCTTC
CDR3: CAISESTGGGYGYTF